A selection of T cell receptor beta chains follows, all from one sample in a study of shared clonotypes between healthy human individuals. The repertoire was sequenced with immunoSEQ multiplex PCR; TCRdb's copy has only in-frame clones and lacks some. The sample has a few million clones, just under 95% seen once. Sequencing was carried out using naive CD8+ T cells from PBMCs. Every receptor here comes from a man between 18 and 35 years old in good health. Some clones in this sample may be carry-over from other donors' samples. CDR3s include the opening cysteine and the closing phenylalanine or tryptophan. A D gene is named only where the DNA matches it firmly. The size of a clone is reported for some rows only, either as once, few or many, or as a class for expanded clones.

clone_size,v_call,d_call,j_call,cdr3_nt,cdr3_aa
NA,TRBV27,NA,TRBJ2-7,TGTGCCAGCAGTTTATCTAGTCGCGGGTTATCCTACGAGCAGTACTTC,CASSLSSRGLSYEQYF
NA,TRBV7-3,TRBD2,TRBJ2-1,TGTGCCAGCAGCTTATGGCCTAGCGGGAGGTTCGGAGGTGGTGAGCAGTTCTTC,CASSLWPSGRFGGGEQFF
NA,TRBV4-3,NA,TRBJ2-3,TGCGCCAGCAGCCACTATCTCACAGATACGCAGTATTTT,CASSHYLTDTQYF
NA,TRBV30,TRBD2,TRBJ2-7,TGTGCCTGGAATCGGCTAGCGGGAGGGTCCTACGAGCAGTACTTC,CAWNRLAGGSYEQYF
NA,TRBV4-1,NA,TRBJ2-2,TGCGCCAGCAGCCAAGATGTGGGGGGACCCCGGAGCGGGGAGCTGTTTTTT,CASSQDVGGPRSGELFF
NA,TRBV7-9,TRBD1,TRBJ1-3,TGTGCCAGCAGCTTATTCCTTCCCGGGACAGGGGGCTGGAGAAACACCATATATTTT,CASSLFLPGTGGWRNTIYF
NA,TRBV28,NA,TRBJ1-5,TGTGCCAGCAGATATAGACAGGTCGGGGGCCAGCCCCAGCATTTT,CASRYRQVGGQPQHF
NA,TRBV7-9,NA,TRBJ2-7,TGTGCCAGCAGCCTAGACAGGTCAGCCTACGAGCAGTACTTC,CASSLDRSAYEQYF
NA,TRBV6-1,NA,TRBJ2-3,TGTGCCAGCAGTGAAGACATAGCCTCCCCAGGTACGCAGTATTTT,CASSEDIASPGTQYF
NA,TRBV29-1,NA,TRBJ1-2,TGCAGCTCCCGTTCCGCCGTGGGCTACACCTTC,CSSRSAVGYTF
NA,TRBV10-3,NA,TRBJ2-2,TGTGCCATCAGGACGGGGCCGAACACCGGGGAGCTGTTTTTT,CAIRTGPNTGELFF
NA,TRBV7-9,NA,TRBJ1-1,TGTGCCAGCAGCTTACTCGGCAGGGGCAACACTGAAGCTTTCTTT,CASSLLGRGNTEAFF
NA,TRBV29-1,NA,TRBJ1-1,TGCAGCGTTGCTGGGACGTTGAACACTGAAGCTTTCTTT,CSVAGTLNTEAFF
NA,TRBV6-5,NA,TRBJ1-1,TGTGCCAGCAGTCTGTCCGGGACGAACACTGAAGCTTTCTTT,CASSLSGTNTEAFF
NA,TRBV5-4,NA,TRBJ2-3,TGTGCCAGCAGGTTCGACTCGGGACTCGACACAGATACGCAGTATTTT,CASRFDSGLDTDTQYF
NA,TRBV28,NA,TRBJ2-2,TGTGCCAGCAGTTTTTTTCAGAACACCGGGGAGCTGTTTTTT,CASSFFQNTGELFF
once,TRBV27,TRBD1,TRBJ2-7,TGTGCCAGCAGTTTAATCCTAGGGCAGGGGGCATGGGAGCAGTACTTC,CASSLILGQGAWEQYF
NA,TRBV6-6,NA,TRBJ1-2,TGTGCCAGCAGTGACCGACAGGACTACTATGGCTACACCTTC,CASSDRQDYYGYTF
once,TRBV28,TRBD1,TRBJ2-7,TGTGCCAGCAGAAAGGGACAGTCGAGCTCCTACGAGCAGTACTTC,CASRKGQSSSYEQYF
NA,TRBV16,TRBD2,TRBJ2-3,TGTGCCAGCAGCCCACGACTAGCGGGGAACCGGGGCACAGATACGCAGTATTTT,CASSPRLAGNRGTDTQYF
NA,TRBV7-9,TRBD1,TRBJ2-5,TGTGCCAGCAGCACAGGGGTCGGCACCAAAGAGACCCAGTACTTC,CASSTGVGTKETQYF
NA,TRBV27,NA,TRBJ2-1,TGTGCCAGCGGCGATAGCTGGATTGAGCAGTTCTTC,CASGDSWIEQFF
NA,TRBV11-2,NA,TRBJ2-5,TGTGCCAGCAGCCCAGGACAGCTAAAGAAAGAGACCCAGTACTTC,CASSPGQLKKETQYF
NA,TRBV7-8,NA,TRBJ1-5,TGTGCCAGCAGTCCACAACAGGGAGGCAATCAGCCCCAGCATTTT,CASSPQQGGNQPQHF
NA,TRBV27,NA,TRBJ2-7,TGTGCCAGCAGTTTATCCGAAGGTTCCAGGACCTACGAGCAGTACTTC,CASSLSEGSRTYEQYF
NA,TRBV7-2,NA,TRBJ2-1,TGTGCCAGCAGCACGGGACAATGGCCCCCGCAGCAGTTCTTC,CASSTGQWPPQQFF
NA,TRBV29-1,NA,TRBJ2-1,TGCAGCGCCTTAGGACGCGAACTTTTTCAAGGGGGACCGGCGGGGTCCTACAATGAGCAGTTCTTC,CSALGRELFQGGPAGSYNEQFF
NA,TRBV7-9,NA,TRBJ1-1,TGTGCCAGCAGCCCAGGGGCGGCTGAAGCTTTCTTT,CASSPGAAEAFF
few,TRBV7-9,NA,TRBJ1-1,TGTGCCAGCAGCTTAGCATCGGGGACGGCTGAAGCTTTCTTT,CASSLASGTAEAFF
NA,TRBV19,TRBD2,TRBJ2-3,TGTGCCAGTAGTGCGGGAGTACCGTATTTT,CASSAGVPYF
NA,TRBV27,NA,TRBJ2-7,TGTGCCAGCAGTTTCTCCGGTGGCTACGAGCAGTACTTC,CASSFSGGYEQYF
NA,TRBV4-1,TRBD1,TRBJ1-5,TGCGCCAGCAGCCAAGATCCGATACAGGGGCAAGGCGTGGGCAATCAGCCCCAGCATTTT,CASSQDPIQGQGVGNQPQHF
NA,TRBV30,NA,TRBJ2-7,TGTGCCTGGAGTGTAGTGGGGCGGGAGCAGTACTTC,CAWSVVGREQYF
NA,TRBV9,NA,TRBJ2-7,TGTGCCAGCAGCCCCCGAGGGGTCCGGCAGGGGTTGGAGCAGTACTTC,CASSPRGVRQGLEQYF
NA,TRBV7-9,NA,TRBJ2-3,TGTGCCAGCAGCCCGGGACTGTCATCAGTATCAGATACGCAGTATTTT,CASSPGLSSVSDTQYF
NA,TRBV15,TRBD2,TRBJ2-7,TGTGCCACCAGCCCGCGAGGGAGCGGGAGCATCGTCGAGCAGTACTTC,CATSPRGSGSIVEQYF
NA,TRBV28,TRBD2,TRBJ2-7,TGTGCCAGCAGTTTTCGTTGGACTAGCGGCCGTGACACCGCCTTGTACGAGCAGTACTTC,CASSFRWTSGRDTALYEQYF
NA,TRBV2,TRBD1,TRBJ1-2,TGTGCCAACCTACCGGGACAGGGTGTTGGCTACACCTTC,CANLPGQGVGYTF
NA,TRBV27,NA,TRBJ2-7,TGTGCCAGCAGTCCCACCGGGACGGGAGTCTACGAGCAGTACTTC,CASSPTGTGVYEQYF
NA,TRBV27,TRBD2,TRBJ2-7,TGTGCCAGCAGAGGCGGACTAGCGGGAGGCTACGAGCAGTACTTC,CASRGGLAGGYEQYF
NA,TRBV30,NA,TRBJ2-7,TGTGCCTGGAGTGTTGGGGTATTTACCCCCTACGAGCAGTACTTC,CAWSVGVFTPYEQYF
few,TRBV7-9,NA,TRBJ1-1,TGTGCCAGCAGCTTATCGTCCGGCCTCTTGGGCACTGAAGCTTTCTTT,CASSLSSGLLGTEAFF
NA,TRBV28,NA,TRBJ2-7,TGTGCCAGCAGTCCCAACAGGGTGGCGGGTTTTGCCGAGCAGTACTTC,CASSPNRVAGFAEQYF
NA,TRBV7-2,TRBD2,TRBJ2-1,TGTGCCAGCAGCTTAGGAGCTAGCGGGAGGGGTACCTACAATGAGCAGTTCTTC,CASSLGASGRGTYNEQFF
NA,TRBV27,NA,TRBJ2-3,TGTGCCAGCAGTTTAGGTCGCGGGATTCTCACAGATACGCAGTATTTT,CASSLGRGILTDTQYF
NA,TRBV6-5,TRBD1,TRBJ1-4,TGTGCCAGCAGTTACTCGAGACAGGGTTTTCTGTTTTTT,CASSYSRQGFLFF
NA,TRBV27,NA,TRBJ2-7,TGTGCCAGCAGCTCAATATCCCCCTGGTACGAGCAGTACTTC,CASSSISPWYEQYF
NA,TRBV13,NA,TRBJ2-5,TGTGCCAGCAGGAAAGCAGGGGAGACCCAGTACTTC,CASRKAGETQYF
NA,TRBV27,NA,TRBJ1-1,TGTGCCAGCAGTTTAGTGGGACTCACTGAAGCTTTCTTT,CASSLVGLTEAFF
NA,TRBV23-1,TRBD1,TRBJ2-5,TGCGCCAGCAGTCAAGAAGACAGGGCAGACCAAGAGACCCAGTACTTC,CASSQEDRADQETQYF
NA,TRBV10-2,TRBD2,TRBJ2-7,TGCGCCAGCAGTCTCCGGGAGGCCACCTACGAGCAGTACTTC,CASSLREATYEQYF
few,TRBV30,NA,TRBJ1-1,TGTGCCTGGAGTGGGCGGGGGGCTGAAGCTTTCTTT,CAWSGRGAEAFF
once,TRBV5-4,TRBD2,TRBJ2-7,TGTGCCAGCAGCTTTCTTGGGGGAGGGGCGTACGAGCAGTACTTC,CASSFLGGGAYEQYF
once,TRBV9,NA,TRBJ1-4,TGTGCCAGCAGCGTAGGAGATCATGAAAAACTGTTTTTT,CASSVGDHEKLFF
NA,TRBV7-9,NA,TRBJ2-3,TGTGCCAGCAGCTTAACTTACTTTTCCACAGATACGCAGTATTTT,CASSLTYFSTDTQYF
NA,TRBV15,NA,TRBJ2-7,TGTGCCACCAGCAGGACGACTAGTTTCCACGAGCAGTACTTC,CATSRTTSFHEQYF
NA,TRBV7-6,NA,TRBJ2-5,TGTGCCAGCAGCCCCTCGGTCGGTGCGAAGACCCAGTACTTC,CASSPSVGAKTQYF
NA,TRBV7-9,NA,TRBJ1-6,TGTGCCAGCAGCTTATCTGGGACCGATCTCCGGGGGGATTCACCCCTCCACTTT,CASSLSGTDLRGDSPLHF
once,TRBV27,TRBD1,TRBJ1-2,TGTGCCAGCAGGACCCTAGGACAGGGGAACTATGGCTACACCTTC,CASRTLGQGNYGYTF
once,TRBV11-2,NA,TRBJ1-3,TGTGCCAGCAGCCCCTGGGACCCTCAGGCTGGAAACACCATATATTTT,CASSPWDPQAGNTIYF